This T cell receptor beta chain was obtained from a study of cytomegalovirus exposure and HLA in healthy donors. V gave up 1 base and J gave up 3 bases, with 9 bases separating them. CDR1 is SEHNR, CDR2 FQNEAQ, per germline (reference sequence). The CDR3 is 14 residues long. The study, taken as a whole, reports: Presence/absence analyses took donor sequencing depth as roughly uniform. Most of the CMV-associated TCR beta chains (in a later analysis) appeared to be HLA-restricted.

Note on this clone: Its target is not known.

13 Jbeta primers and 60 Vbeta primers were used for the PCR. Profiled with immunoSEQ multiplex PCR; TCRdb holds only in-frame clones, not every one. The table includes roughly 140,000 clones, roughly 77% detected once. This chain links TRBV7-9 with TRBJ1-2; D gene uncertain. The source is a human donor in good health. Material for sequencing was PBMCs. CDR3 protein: CASSLVGVHYGYTF. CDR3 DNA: TGTGCCAGCAGCTTAGTCGGGGTTCACTATGGCTACACCTTC.